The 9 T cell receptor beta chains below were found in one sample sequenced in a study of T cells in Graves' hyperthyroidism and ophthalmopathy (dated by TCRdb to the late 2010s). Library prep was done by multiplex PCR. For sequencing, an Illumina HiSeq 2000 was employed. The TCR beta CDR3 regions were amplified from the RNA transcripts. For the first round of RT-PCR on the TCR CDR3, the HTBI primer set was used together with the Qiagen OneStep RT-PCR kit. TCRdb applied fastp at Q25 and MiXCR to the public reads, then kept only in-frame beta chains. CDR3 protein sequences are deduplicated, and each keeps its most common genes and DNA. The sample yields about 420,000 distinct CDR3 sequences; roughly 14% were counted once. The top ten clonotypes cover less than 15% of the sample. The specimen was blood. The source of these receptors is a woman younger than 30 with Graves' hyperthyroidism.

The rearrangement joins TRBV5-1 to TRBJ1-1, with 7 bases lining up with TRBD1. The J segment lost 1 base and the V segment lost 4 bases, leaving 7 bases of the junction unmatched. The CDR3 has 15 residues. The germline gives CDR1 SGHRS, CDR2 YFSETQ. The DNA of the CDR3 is TGCGCCAGCAGCATATCGACAGGGAGGAACACTGAAGCTTTCTTT. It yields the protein CASSISTGRNTEAFF. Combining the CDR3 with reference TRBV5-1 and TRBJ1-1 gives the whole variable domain KAGVTQTPRYLIKTRGQQVTLSCSPISGHRSVSWYQQTPGQGLQFLFEYFSETQRNKGNFPGRFSGRQFSNSRSEMNVSTLELGDSALYLCASSISTGRNTEAFFGQGTRLTVV.

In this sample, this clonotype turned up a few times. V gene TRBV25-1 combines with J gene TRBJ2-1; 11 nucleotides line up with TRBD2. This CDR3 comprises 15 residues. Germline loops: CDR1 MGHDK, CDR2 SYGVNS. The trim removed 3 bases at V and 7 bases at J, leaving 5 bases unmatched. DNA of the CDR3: TGTGCCAGCAGTGAGACTAGCGGGATTCTTAATGAGCAGTTCTTC. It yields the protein CASSETSGILNEQFF.

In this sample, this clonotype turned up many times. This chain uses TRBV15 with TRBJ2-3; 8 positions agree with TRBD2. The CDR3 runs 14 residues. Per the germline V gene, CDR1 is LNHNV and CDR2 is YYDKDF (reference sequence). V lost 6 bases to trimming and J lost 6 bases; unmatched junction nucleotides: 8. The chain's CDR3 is CATRREGGPDTQYF. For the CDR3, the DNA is TGTGCCACCAGACGGGAGGGGGGCCCCGATACGCAGTATTTT.

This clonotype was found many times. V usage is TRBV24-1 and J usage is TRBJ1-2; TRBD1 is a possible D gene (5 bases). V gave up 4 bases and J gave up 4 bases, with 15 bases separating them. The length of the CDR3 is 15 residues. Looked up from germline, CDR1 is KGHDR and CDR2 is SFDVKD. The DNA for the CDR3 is TGTGCCACCAGTGAATCCGGGAAGGGGAGCTATGGCTACACCTTC. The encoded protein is CATSESGKGSYGYTF.

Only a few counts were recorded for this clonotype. CDR3 loop: CASSTGQGPRYTF. CDR3 DNA sequence: TGTGCCAGTAGTACAGGACAGGGGCCGCGCTACACCTTC. The gene calls are TRBV19 and TRBJ1-2, with 9 positions matching TRBD1. In germline, CDR1 is LNHDA, CDR2 SQIVND (reference sequence). With 4 bases clipped from V and 9 bases from J, the junction kept 6 bases outside the gene matches. The CDR3 is 13 residues long.

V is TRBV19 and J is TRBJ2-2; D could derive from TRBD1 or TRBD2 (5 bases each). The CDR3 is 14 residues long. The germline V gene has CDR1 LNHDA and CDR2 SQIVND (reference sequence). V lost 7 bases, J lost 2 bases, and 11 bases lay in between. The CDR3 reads CASTGTLNTGELFF. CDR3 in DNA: TGTGCCAGTACCGGGACCTTAAACACCGGGGAGCTGTTTTTT.

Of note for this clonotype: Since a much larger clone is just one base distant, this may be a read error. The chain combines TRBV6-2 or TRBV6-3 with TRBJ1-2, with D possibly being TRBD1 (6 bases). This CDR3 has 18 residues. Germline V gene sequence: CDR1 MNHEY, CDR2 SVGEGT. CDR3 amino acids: CASTELGQGSLRGYGHTF. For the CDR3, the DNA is TGTGCCAGCACTGAACTCGGTCAGGGGTCCCTTCGGGGATATGGCCACACCTTC.

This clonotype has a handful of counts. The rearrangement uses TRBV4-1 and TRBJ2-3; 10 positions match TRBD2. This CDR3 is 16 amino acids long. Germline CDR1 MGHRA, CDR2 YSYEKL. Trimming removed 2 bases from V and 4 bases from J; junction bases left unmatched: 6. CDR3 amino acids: CASSQQAGGPSDTQYF. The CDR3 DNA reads TGCGCCAGCAGCCAACAAGCGGGGGGGCCTTCAGATACGCAGTATTTT.

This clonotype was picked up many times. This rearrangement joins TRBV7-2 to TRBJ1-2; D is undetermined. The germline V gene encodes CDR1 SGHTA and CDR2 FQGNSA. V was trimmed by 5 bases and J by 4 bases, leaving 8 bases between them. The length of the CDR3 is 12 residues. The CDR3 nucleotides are TGTGCCAGCAGCCCAGTAAGCTATGGCTACACCTTC. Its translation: CASSPVSYGYTF.